Detailed here is one T cell receptor (beta chain). What it binds is unknown. Measured with immunoSEQ multiplex PCR; TCRdb has only the in-frame clones, and not every one. The sample lists approximately 24,000 clones, over 70% occurring once. The data derive from a study of OX40 agonist ivuxolimab in advanced cancers. Broader study findings: Patients with a partial response at 0.1-3.0 mg/kg had among the lowest clonal expansion.

Trimming stripped 11 bases from V and 8 bases from J, with 9 bases between. CDR3 size: 10 residues. The chain joins TRBV6-7 to TRBJ1-4, with a tentative D call TRBD1 (5 bases). TRBV6-7 is placed among ORFs of uncertain function. This TCR derives from an adult with an advanced solid tumor such as melanoma, head and neck, liver or kidney cancer. The input for sequencing was CD4+ or CD8+ T cells sorted from blood, taken in a trial of the OX40 agonist ivuxolimab. The CDR3 nucleotides are TGTGCCGCCGGGGGGGAAAAACTGTTTTTT. Protein product: CAAGGEKLFF.